The 7 T cell receptor beta chains reported below all come from one sample, sequenced in a study of blood T cell repertoires in COVID-19 (dated by TCRdb to 2018 to 2021). Library generation was performed with the immunoSEQ multiplex PCR assay. The table comes from immuneACCESS by way of TCRdb, which keeps in-frame sequences with V and J called. Part of the clones is missing from these tables; in studies checked, under half for an unresolved V gene and the rest for unknown reasons. The sample table shows just under 350,000 clones, and more than 70% are seen once. The top ten clonotypes cover about 3% of the sample. The sample taken for sequencing was peripheral blood. The receptors come from a man aged 30 to 45 with active or convalescent COVID-19.

The chain uses TRBV6-1 and TRBJ1-6; TRBD1 matches 11 bases. This CDR3 has 16 amino acids. Per germline, CDR1 MNHNS and CDR2 SASEGT. Trimming cost V 4 bases and J 8 bases; bases outside gene matches: 7. The CDR3 coding sequence is TGTGCCAGCAGTGTAGTTTCGGGACAGGGGGATTCACCCCTCCACTTT. Its protein product is CASSVVSGQGDSPLHF.

This chain connects TRBV5-4 to TRBJ2-7; possible D gene TRBD1, 6 bases. CDR3 length equals 14 residues. V lost 4 bases to trimming and J lost 5 bases, with 16 bases between them. Germline V gene lookup returns CDR1 SGHNT and CDR2 YYREEE (reference sequence). The CDR3 reads CASSPSQGFHEQYF. CDR3 nucleotide sequence: TGTGCCAGCAGCCCTTCTCAGGGGTTCCACGAGCAGTACTTC.

The chain carries TRBV3-1 (or the pseudogene TRBV3-2) and TRBJ2-5; D is possibly TRBD1 (5 bases). The germline gives CDR1 LGHDT, CDR2 YNNKEL (reference sequence). The CDR3 has 13 residues. V was cut by 4 bases and J by 5 bases, with 11 bases left in between. The CDR3 protein is CASSLSGKETQYF. The CDR3 DNA follows: TGTGCCAGCAGCCTTTCAGGGAAGGAGACCCAGTACTTC.

The chain carries TRBV24-1 and TRBJ2-7; 8 nucleotides align to TRBD1. This CDR3 spans 14 amino acids. The germline CDR1 and CDR2 sequences are KGHDR and SFDVKD. V shed 12 bases, J shed 3 bases, and the junction held 12 bases outside the gene matches. The CDR3 here is CAARSDRAGYEQYF. For the CDR3, the DNA is TGTGCCGCCCGATCGGACAGGGCGGGCTACGAGCAGTACTTC.

This clone is a singleton in its sample. CDR3 in amino acids: CASSLMRGLGSPLHF. The CDR3, as DNA: TGTGCCAGCAGCTTAATGAGAGGACTTGGTTCACCCCTCCACTTT. The V gene is TRBV7-9, the J gene TRBJ1-6; D remains ambiguous. The CDR3 runs 15 residues. Germline CDR1 SEHNR, CDR2 FQNEAQ (reference sequence). Between the trimmed V and J ends, which lost 2 bases and 9 bases, there was a span of 14 bases.

This clone was observed a handful of times. The rearrangement joins TRBV3-1 (or the pseudogene TRBV3-2) to TRBJ2-3, with a tentative D call TRBD1 (5 bases). The ends were cut back, 1 base at V and 7 bases at J, with 6 bases in the middle. The germline CDR1 and CDR2 sequences are LGHDT and YNNKEL (reference sequence). The length of the CDR3 is 12 residues. The CDR3 DNA sequence: TGTGCCAGCAGCCAAGTGGGGCATACGCAGTATTTT. Translating gives CASSQVGHTQYF.

The chain is built from TRBV7-2 and TRBJ2-7, with 11 bases fitting TRBD1. The CDR3 is 15 amino acids. V was pared by 7 bases and J by 4 bases, with 9 bases of the junction left unmatched. Germline assignment: CDR1 SGHTA and CDR2 FQGNSA. CDR3 residues: CASTTEGTGGYEQYF. CDR3 DNA: TGTGCCAGCACTACTGAAGGGACAGGGGGGTACGAGCAGTACTTC. The full variable domain, rest sourced from reference TRBV7-2 and TRBJ2-7, is GAGVSQSPSNKVTEKGKDVELRCDPISGHTALYWYRQSLGQGLEFLIYFQGNSAPDKSGLPSDRFSAERTGGSVSTLTIQRTQQEDSAVYLCASTTEGTGGYEQYFGPGTRLTVT.